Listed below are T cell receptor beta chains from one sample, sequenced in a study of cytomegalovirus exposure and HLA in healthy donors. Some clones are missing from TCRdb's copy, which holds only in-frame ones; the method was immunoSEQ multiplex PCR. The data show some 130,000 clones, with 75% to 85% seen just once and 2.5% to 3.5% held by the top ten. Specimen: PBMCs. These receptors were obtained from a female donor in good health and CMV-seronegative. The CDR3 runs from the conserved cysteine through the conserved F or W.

cdr3_aa: CASSLQGGSTEAFF
v_call: TRBV11-2
cdr3_length: 14

cdr3_aa: CASSLPTGLLSGNTIYF
v_call: TRBV11-3
cdr3_length: 17

cdr3_aa: CASREGNTGELFF
v_call: TRBV27
cdr3_length: 13

cdr3_aa: CSVWDSYNEQFF
v_call: TRBV29-1
cdr3_length: 12

cdr3_aa: CAWSRETQYF
v_call: TRBV30
cdr3_length: 10

cdr3_aa: CASRLTALSTDTQYF
v_call: TRBV5-1
cdr3_length: 15

cdr3_aa: CASNRELTDTQYF
v_call: TRBV2
cdr3_length: 13

cdr3_aa: CASSLLGQGPLEQYF
v_call: TRBV5-6
cdr3_length: 15

cdr3_aa: CASSNRENTEAFF
v_call: TRBV7-6
cdr3_length: 13

cdr3_aa: CSGLTSGGGKTQYF
v_call: TRBV29-1
cdr3_length: 14

cdr3_aa: CSVEDLGELFF
v_call: TRBV29-1
cdr3_length: 11

cdr3_aa: CASSPGYETQYF
v_call: TRBV5-6
cdr3_length: 12